A selection of T cell receptor beta chains follows, all from one sample in a study of blood T cells in healthy people across ages. MiXCR, run by TCRdb on the 5' RACE reads, gives a single entry per CDR3 protein. The data hold roughly 1,500,000 distinct CDR3 sequences, with approximately 40% observed a single time. Sequenced sample: blood. The receptors come from a woman between 18 and 29 years old in good health. Each CDR3 is given with its conserved first and last residue. Fields, in order: clone size, D gene, CDR3 length, V gene, J gene, CDR3 protein, CDR3 DNA. A D gene is named only where the DNA matches it firmly. Clone size is not always given. Where it is, it says once, few, many or a class for expanded clones.

abundance: few
d_gene: NA
len: 13
v_gene: TRBV5-1
j_gene: TRBJ2-3
CDR3aa: CASSWRQADTQYF
CDR3nt: TGCGCCAGCAGTTGGCGGCAAGCAGATACGCAGTATTTT

abundance: NA
d_gene: NA
len: 14
v_gene: TRBV3-1
j_gene: TRBJ1-5
CDR3aa: CASSQVPGLQPQHF
CDR3nt: TGTGCCAGCAGCCAAGTCCCGGGACTCCAGCCCCAGCATTTT

abundance: few
d_gene: NA
len: 13
v_gene: TRBV5-1
j_gene: TRBJ2-7
CDR3aa: CASSLYSDYEQYF
CDR3nt: TGCGCCAGCAGCTTATATTCCGACTACGAGCAGTACTTC

abundance: NA
d_gene: NA
len: 15
v_gene: TRBV6-6
j_gene: TRBJ2-1
CDR3aa: CASSYSTYKDAEQFF
CDR3nt: TGTGCCAGCAGTTACTCGACTTACAAAGACGCTGAGCAGTTCTTC

abundance: NA
d_gene: NA
len: 14
v_gene: TRBV20-1
j_gene: TRBJ2-1
CDR3aa: CSARGSGGGYEQFF
CDR3nt: TGCAGTGCTAGAGGATCCGGGGGCGGGTATGAGCAGTTCTTC

abundance: NA
d_gene: NA
len: 15
v_gene: TRBV18
j_gene: TRBJ2-3
CDR3aa: CASSPINGGTDTQYF
CDR3nt: TGTGCCAGCTCTCCAATTAACGGGGGCACAGATACGCAGTATTTT

abundance: NA
d_gene: NA
len: 15
v_gene: TRBV21-1
j_gene: TRBJ2-7
CDR3aa: CVSSHMGNSAYEQYF
CDR3nt: TGTGTCAGCAGCCACATGGGTAATAGCGCGTACGAGCAGTACTTC

abundance: NA
d_gene: NA
len: 13
v_gene: TRBV20-1
j_gene: TRBJ2-3
CDR3aa: CSASVAPTDTQYF
CDR3nt: TGCAGTGCTAGCGTAGCGCCTACAGATACGCAGTATTTT

abundance: few
d_gene: TRBD1
len: 15
v_gene: TRBV24-1
j_gene: TRBJ1-5
CDR3aa: CATSDGGTVNQPQHF
CDR3nt: TGTGCCACCAGTGACGGAGGGACAGTCAATCAGCCCCAGCATTTT

abundance: NA
d_gene: NA
len: 14
v_gene: TRBV6-5
j_gene: TRBJ1-1
CDR3aa: CASSYFGDGTEAFF
CDR3nt: TGTGCCAGCAGTTACTTCGGGGATGGCACTGAAGCTTTCTTT

abundance: few
d_gene: NA
len: 18
v_gene: TRBV11-2
j_gene: TRBJ2-3
CDR3aa: CASSLVPVYTGSTDTQYF
CDR3nt: TGTGCCAGCAGCTTAGTTCCGGTTTATACAGGGAGCACAGATACGCAGTATTTT

abundance: few
d_gene: NA
len: 13
v_gene: TRBV2
j_gene: TRBJ2-1
CDR3aa: CASRIGRNNEQFF
CDR3nt: TGTGCCAGCAGGATCGGGCGGAACAATGAGCAGTTCTTC

abundance: NA
d_gene: TRBD2
len: 15
v_gene: TRBV7-6
j_gene: TRBJ2-3
CDR3aa: CASSQETGGRNTQYF
CDR3nt: TGTGCCAGCAGCCAAGAGACGGGAGGCAGGAATACGCAGTATTTT

abundance: NA
d_gene: NA
len: 15
v_gene: TRBV5-1
j_gene: TRBJ1-1
CDR3aa: CASSLGVGQYTEAFF
CDR3nt: TGCGCCAGCAGCTTGGGAGTAGGGCAGTACACTGAAGCTTTCTTT

abundance: few
d_gene: TRBD1
len: 12
v_gene: TRBV7-3
j_gene: TRBJ2-7
CDR3aa: CASSKHDRAEYF
CDR3nt: TGTGCCAGCAGCAAACACGACAGGGCTGAGTACTTC

abundance: NA
d_gene: NA
len: 16
v_gene: TRBV20-1
j_gene: TRBJ2-4
CDR3aa: CSATPPVTLAKNIQYF
CDR3nt: TGCAGTGCTACACCACCAGTGACCTTAGCCAAAAACATTCAGTACTTC

abundance: few
d_gene: TRBD1
len: 13
v_gene: TRBV2
j_gene: TRBJ2-2
CDR3aa: CASSATGSGELFF
CDR3nt: TGTGCCAGCAGCGCGACAGGGTCCGGGGAGCTGTTTTTT

abundance: NA
d_gene: TRBD1
len: 15
v_gene: TRBV9
j_gene: TRBJ1-4
CDR3aa: CASSNPGQQNEKLFF
CDR3nt: TGTGCCAGCAGCAACCCGGGACAGCAAAATGAAAAACTGTTTTTT

abundance: NA
d_gene: TRBD2
len: 17
v_gene: TRBV9
j_gene: TRBJ2-3
CDR3aa: CASSGGGTSGSLNTQYF
CDR3nt: TGTGCCAGCAGCGGGGGAGGGACTAGCGGATCGTTGAATACGCAGTATTTT

abundance: NA
d_gene: NA
len: 15
v_gene: TRBV2
j_gene: TRBJ2-7
CDR3aa: CASSNGGRFPYEQYF
CDR3nt: TGTGCCAGCAGCAATGGTGGGCGGTTTCCCTACGAGCAGTACTTC

abundance: NA
d_gene: TRBD2
len: 18
v_gene: TRBV20-1
j_gene: TRBJ2-7
CDR3aa: CSARDELSGRAWSYEQYF
CDR3nt: TGCAGTGCTAGAGACGAGCTTAGCGGGAGGGCCTGGTCCTACGAGCAGTACTTC

abundance: few
d_gene: TRBD2
len: 15
v_gene: TRBV12-3/TRBV12-4
j_gene: TRBJ2-5
CDR3aa: CASSPRPSGYNEQYF
CDR3nt: TGTGCCAGCAGCCCAAGGCCTAGCGGCTACAATGAGCAGTACTTC

abundance: NA
d_gene: NA
len: 11
v_gene: TRBV12-3/TRBV12-4
j_gene: TRBJ1-1
CDR3aa: CASSLVGVAFF
CDR3nt: TGTGCCAGCAGTTTGGTCGGGGTAGCTTTCTTT

abundance: NA
d_gene: TRBD1
len: 17
v_gene: TRBV6-5
j_gene: TRBJ1-2
CDR3aa: CASSYSGSQGARYDYTF
CDR3nt: TGTGCCAGCAGTTACTCCGGCTCTCAGGGGGCACGGTATGACTACACCTTC

abundance: few
d_gene: NA
len: 15
v_gene: TRBV12-3/TRBV12-4
j_gene: TRBJ2-1
CDR3aa: CASTPGEWSYNEQFF
CDR3nt: TGTGCCAGCACCCCAGGGGAGTGGTCCTACAATGAGCAGTTCTTC

abundance: NA
d_gene: NA
len: 13
v_gene: TRBV7-2
j_gene: TRBJ2-1
CDR3aa: CASSRIRYNEQFF
CDR3nt: TGTGCCAGCAGCAGAATCCGATACAATGAGCAGTTCTTC

abundance: NA
d_gene: TRBD2
len: 15
v_gene: TRBV20-1
j_gene: TRBJ2-3
CDR3aa: CSGRAGGLSTDTQYF
CDR3nt: TGCAGTGGACGAGCGGGAGGCCTAAGCACAGATACGCAGTATTTT

abundance: NA
d_gene: TRBD2
len: 16
v_gene: TRBV9
j_gene: TRBJ2-5
CDR3aa: CASSALTSGGQETQYF
CDR3nt: TGTGCCAGCAGCGCCCTGACTAGCGGGGGACAAGAGACCCAGTACTTC